The source of this T cell receptor beta chain is a study of post-analysis software for immune sequencing data (dated by TCRdb to the mid-2010s). Study-level background: The recorded disease courses included relapsing-remitting, secondary progressive and progressive-relapsing multiple sclerosis, and some patients had no subtype annotation. The patient repertoires were compared against approximately ten previously published healthy control repertoires obtained from donors aged about 6 to 27 years. A subset of samples was prepared in parallel using single-end sample barcoding, then pooled and co-amplified after Illumina adapter ligation.

Points the paper makes about the study in general: The control group was slightly older than the multiple sclerosis patient group. About five TRBV segments, including TRBV5-6, TRBV5-1 and TRBV20-1, were significantly more frequent in patients than controls. Strong co-clustering of samples prepared in the same batch was shown by direct clustering with F measure, prompting a batch-effect correction. Compared with controls, multiple sclerosis patients had significantly lower normalized Chao1 diversity, a finding suggesting substantial peripheral T-cell clonal expansion.

To demonstrate the VDJtools post-analysis software, the study profiled TCR beta repertoires from the peripheral blood of under 15 young patients with multiple sclerosis. The multiple sclerosis patients were children and adolescents between roughly 6 and 17 years of age. CDR1 and CDR2, looked up from the germline V gene (reference sequence), are DFQATT and SNEGSKA. The CDR3 runs 15 amino acids, cysteine and phenylalanine included. The DNA shown is the 45-base CDR3, in frame from base 1. V and J are trimmed by 7 bases and 4 bases, and the gene matches miss 14 bases of the junction. Receptor libraries were prepared by PCR. Sequencing was carried out with an Illumina HiSeq 2500. To reduce PCR and sequencing biases, unique molecular identifiers were built into the TCR beta cDNA libraries. Every 1 to 10 million input T cells yielded approximately 500,000 cDNA molecules, meaning each molecule approximated one T cell. The same protocol used for the earlier healthy control dataset was applied to prepare and sequence the patient libraries. Samples belonging to the same batch were prepared together, multiplexed and sequenced on a shared HiSeq lane. On the authors' methods: MIGEC handled the raw barcoded reads, throwing out single-read molecular identifier groups before consensus assembly and CDR3 extraction. Clonotype tables were post-analysed with VDJtools, and diversity was normalized by down-sampling all datasets to the smallest sample size. To correct batch-related cross-sample contamination, repertoire overlap clustering matched CDR3 amino acid sequences but not nucleotide sequences. TCRdb took the public reads, trimmed them with fastp at Q25, ran MiXCR for clone calling and kept in-frame beta chains. Merged by CDR3 protein, the rows form single entries marked with the most common genes and DNA. Here the V and J calls rest on TCRdb's processing, not on the authors' analysis. A total of about 540,000 distinct CDR3 sequences appear in this sample, 30% to 40% of them only once. About 6% of the sample belongs to the ten largest clones.

Concerning this clonotype: It has no known antigen specificity. Per-base qualities were not stored, and no clone one base away is much larger.

The origin of this receptor is a girl aged 2 to 17 with multiple sclerosis. Sequencing was carried out using blood. This chain is built from TRBV20-1 and TRBJ1-2; TRBD1 matches 8 bases in the middle. The bases read TGCAGTGTTCGTAGCCAACAGGGGGAAGTCTATGGCTACACCTTC. This gives the protein CSVRSQQGEVYGYTF.